The sequence of this TCR beta chain was determined in a study of spatial heterogeneity in lung cancer. The overall study: Raw reads showed each unique TCR and UMI combination turning up more than ten times on average.

TCRdb processed the 5' RACE reads anew with MiXCR; each CDR3 protein has one entry. The table includes about 48,000 distinct CDR3 sequences, under 6% detected once. This clonotype has at least ten counts. Per the germline V gene, CDR1 is DFQATT and CDR2 is SNEGSKA (reference sequence). The ends lost 6 bases at V and 3 bases at J; junction bases unmatched: 6. The CDR3 has 13 residues. Documented time point: sample taken at primary tumor resection. From tumor, nontumor lung or frozen PBMC, whole RNA was taken unsorted for sequencing. The chain is built from TRBV20-1 and TRBJ2-5; TRBD1 agrees at 8 bases. Here the sequenced sample was PBMCs, taken at surgery. The source is a male donor with early-stage non-small cell lung cancer. The CDR3 is CSAPTDREETQYF. CDR3 DNA: TGCAGTGCCCCCACGGACAGGGAAGAGACCCAGTACTTC.